This T cell receptor beta chain was obtained from a study of low-dose radiotherapy and immunotherapy resistance in tumors. First-strand cDNA used TRAV- and TRBV-specific primers, covering alpha and beta chains. TCR amplification used 20 PCR cycles, a constant-region primer and a V-primer adapter. A single record per CDR3 protein comes from TCRdb applying MiXCR to the reads. The sample contains around 13,000 distinct CDR3 sequences, more than 60% of which appear only once. V was pared by 1 base and J by 3 bases, with 11 bases between. This CDR3 is 15 amino acids long. CDR1 is MNHNS and CDR2 is SASEGT in the germline V gene.

The chain recombines TRBV6-1 with TRBJ2-3; D perhaps matches TRBD2 (6 bases). This receptor was obtained from a human donor with advanced metastatic prostate, ovarian, gallbladder or colorectal cancer (not recorded which). This table probably holds off-target reads from a library built for another chain. CDR3 sequence reads: CASSEVWRGTDTQYF. The CDR3 DNA is TGTGCCAGCAGTGAAGTTTGGCGGGGAACAGATACGCAGTATTTT.